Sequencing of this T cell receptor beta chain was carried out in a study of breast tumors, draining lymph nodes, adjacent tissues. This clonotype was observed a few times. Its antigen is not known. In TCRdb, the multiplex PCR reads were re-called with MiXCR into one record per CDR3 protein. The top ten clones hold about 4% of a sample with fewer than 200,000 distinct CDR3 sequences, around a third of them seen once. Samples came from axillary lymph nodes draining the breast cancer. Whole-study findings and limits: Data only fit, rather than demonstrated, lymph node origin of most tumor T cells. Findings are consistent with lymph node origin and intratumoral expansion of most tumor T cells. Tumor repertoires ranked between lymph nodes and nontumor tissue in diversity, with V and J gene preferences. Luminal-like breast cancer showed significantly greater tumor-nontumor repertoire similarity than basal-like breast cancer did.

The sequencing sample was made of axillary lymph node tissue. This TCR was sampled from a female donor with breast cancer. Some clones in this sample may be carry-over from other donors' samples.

The CDR3 region has the DNA TGTGCCAGCACCGATCGGCAGACCTACGAGCAGTACTTC. This gives the protein CASTDRQTYEQYF. The chain uses TRBV27 and TRBJ2-7; D uncertain. Germline V lookup: CDR1 MNHEY, CDR2 SMNVEV (reference sequence). CDR3 size: 13 residues. V lost 7 bases to trimming and J lost 2 bases, with 12 bases between them.